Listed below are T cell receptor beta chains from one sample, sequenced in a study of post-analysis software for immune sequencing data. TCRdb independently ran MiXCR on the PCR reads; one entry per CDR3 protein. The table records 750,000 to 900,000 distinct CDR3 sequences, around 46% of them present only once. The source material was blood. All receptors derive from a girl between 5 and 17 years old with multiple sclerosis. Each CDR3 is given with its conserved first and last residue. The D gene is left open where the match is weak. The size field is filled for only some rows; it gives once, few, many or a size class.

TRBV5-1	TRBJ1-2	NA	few	TGCGCCAGCAGCCCGCACCCTACCTATGGCTACACCTTC	CASSPHPTYGYTF
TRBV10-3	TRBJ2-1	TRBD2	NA	TGTGCCATTCGGAGCGGGATAGAGCACAATGAGCAGTTCTTC	CAIRSGIEHNEQFF
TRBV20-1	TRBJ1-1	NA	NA	TGCAGTGCCAGAAATGACAGAAACACTGAAGCTTTCTTT	CSARNDRNTEAFF
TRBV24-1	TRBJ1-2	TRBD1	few	TGTGCCACCAGTGACCAATCGGGACAGGGGGCTGGAGGCTACACCTTC	CATSDQSGQGAGGYTF
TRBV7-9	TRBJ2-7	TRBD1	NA	TGTGCCAGTAGCCCGTCCCCGGGACAGGGGGGCAGGAGCTCCTACGAGCAGTACTTC	CASSPSPGQGGRSSYEQYF
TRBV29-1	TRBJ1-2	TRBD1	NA	TGCAGCGCCCTCGTAGGACAGGAACATGGCTACACCTTC	CSALVGQEHGYTF
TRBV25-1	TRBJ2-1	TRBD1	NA	TGTGCCAGCAGTGGGACAGGGTTTCCAAACAATGAGCAGTTCTTC	CASSGTGFPNNEQFF
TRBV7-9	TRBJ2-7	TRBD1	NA	TGTGCCAGCAGCGCTGGGACAGTTCGTCCCGACTACGAGCAGTACTTC	CASSAGTVRPDYEQYF
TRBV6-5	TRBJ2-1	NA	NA	TGTGCCAGCAGTTACTCCGGACTCACAATCCATGAGCAGTTCTTC	CASSYSGLTIHEQFF
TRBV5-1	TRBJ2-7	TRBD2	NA	TGCGCCAGCAGCCCGATTAGCGGGATGATCGATGAGCAGTACTTC	CASSPISGMIDEQYF
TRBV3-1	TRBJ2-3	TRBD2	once	TGTGCCAGCAGCCGCGGGACTAGCGGGAGCCCACCAGCGGATACGCAGTATTTT	CASSRGTSGSPPADTQYF
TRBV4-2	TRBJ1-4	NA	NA	TGTGCCAGCAGCCAGGGACGAATGATTAATGAAAAACTGTTTTTT	CASSQGRMINEKLFF
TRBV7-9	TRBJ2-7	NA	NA	TGTGCCAGCAGGGATGGGCAGGGGTACGAGCAGTACTTC	CASRDGQGYEQYF
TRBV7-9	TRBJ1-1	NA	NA	TGTGCCAGCAGCTTAGCCGGGGGCCAAGCTTTCTTT	CASSLAGGQAFF
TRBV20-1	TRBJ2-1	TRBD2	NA	TGCAGTGCCGGAGCAAAGCTCCAACTAGCGGGAGATTCCCTGTACTACAATGAGCAGTTCTTC	CSAGAKLQLAGDSLYYNEQFF
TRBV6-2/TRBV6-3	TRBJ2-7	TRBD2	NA	TGTGCCAGCAGTCTCGGACTAGCGGGACCTTACGGGCAGTACTTC	CASSLGLAGPYGQYF
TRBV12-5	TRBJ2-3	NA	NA	TGTGCTAGTGGCCTCAACTTACACTCGGATTCCACGCAGTATTTT	CASGLNLHSDSTQYF
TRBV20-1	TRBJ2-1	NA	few	TGCAGTGCTAGAGAGGCAGGTCTAGCTGGGCCTGAGCAGTTCTTC	CSAREAGLAGPEQFF
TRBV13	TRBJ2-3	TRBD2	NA	TGTGCCAGCAGCCCCCAGCGGGGGCGGACAGATACGCAGTATTTT	CASSPQRGRTDTQYF
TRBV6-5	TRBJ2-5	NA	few	TGTGCCAGCAGTTACTCGAAGGGCGGTTTAGAGACCCAGTACTTC	CASSYSKGGLETQYF
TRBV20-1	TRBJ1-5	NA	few	TGCAGTACCGCGAGGGAGGGACAGCCCCAGCATTTT	CSTAREGQPQHF
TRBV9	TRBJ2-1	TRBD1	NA	TGTGCCAGCAGCGTCCGGGGCAGGGGGTTTGGGAATGAGCAGTTCTTC	CASSVRGRGFGNEQFF
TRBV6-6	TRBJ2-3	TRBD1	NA	TGTGCCAGCAGTCGACAGGGGGCAGATACGCAGTATTTT	CASSRQGADTQYF
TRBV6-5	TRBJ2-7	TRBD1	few	TGTGCCAGCAGCCGGGACAGGGTCTCCTACGAGCAGTACTTC	CASSRDRVSYEQYF
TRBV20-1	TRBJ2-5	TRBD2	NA	TGCAGTGCTACCGGGACTAGCGGGAGAGGGTTACAAGAGACCCAGTACTTC	CSATGTSGRGLQETQYF
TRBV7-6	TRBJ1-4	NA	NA	TGTGCCAGCAGCTATCAGGCCGGGGGGTTGGCTGAAAAACTGTTTTTT	CASSYQAGGLAEKLFF
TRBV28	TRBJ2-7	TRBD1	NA	TGTGCCAGCAGCCTAACGGGACAGGGAAAGTACGAGCAGTACTTC	CASSLTGQGKYEQYF
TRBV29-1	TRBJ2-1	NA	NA	TGCAGCGTTGCTTTAAGCTCCTACAATGAGCAGTTCTTC	CSVALSSYNEQFF